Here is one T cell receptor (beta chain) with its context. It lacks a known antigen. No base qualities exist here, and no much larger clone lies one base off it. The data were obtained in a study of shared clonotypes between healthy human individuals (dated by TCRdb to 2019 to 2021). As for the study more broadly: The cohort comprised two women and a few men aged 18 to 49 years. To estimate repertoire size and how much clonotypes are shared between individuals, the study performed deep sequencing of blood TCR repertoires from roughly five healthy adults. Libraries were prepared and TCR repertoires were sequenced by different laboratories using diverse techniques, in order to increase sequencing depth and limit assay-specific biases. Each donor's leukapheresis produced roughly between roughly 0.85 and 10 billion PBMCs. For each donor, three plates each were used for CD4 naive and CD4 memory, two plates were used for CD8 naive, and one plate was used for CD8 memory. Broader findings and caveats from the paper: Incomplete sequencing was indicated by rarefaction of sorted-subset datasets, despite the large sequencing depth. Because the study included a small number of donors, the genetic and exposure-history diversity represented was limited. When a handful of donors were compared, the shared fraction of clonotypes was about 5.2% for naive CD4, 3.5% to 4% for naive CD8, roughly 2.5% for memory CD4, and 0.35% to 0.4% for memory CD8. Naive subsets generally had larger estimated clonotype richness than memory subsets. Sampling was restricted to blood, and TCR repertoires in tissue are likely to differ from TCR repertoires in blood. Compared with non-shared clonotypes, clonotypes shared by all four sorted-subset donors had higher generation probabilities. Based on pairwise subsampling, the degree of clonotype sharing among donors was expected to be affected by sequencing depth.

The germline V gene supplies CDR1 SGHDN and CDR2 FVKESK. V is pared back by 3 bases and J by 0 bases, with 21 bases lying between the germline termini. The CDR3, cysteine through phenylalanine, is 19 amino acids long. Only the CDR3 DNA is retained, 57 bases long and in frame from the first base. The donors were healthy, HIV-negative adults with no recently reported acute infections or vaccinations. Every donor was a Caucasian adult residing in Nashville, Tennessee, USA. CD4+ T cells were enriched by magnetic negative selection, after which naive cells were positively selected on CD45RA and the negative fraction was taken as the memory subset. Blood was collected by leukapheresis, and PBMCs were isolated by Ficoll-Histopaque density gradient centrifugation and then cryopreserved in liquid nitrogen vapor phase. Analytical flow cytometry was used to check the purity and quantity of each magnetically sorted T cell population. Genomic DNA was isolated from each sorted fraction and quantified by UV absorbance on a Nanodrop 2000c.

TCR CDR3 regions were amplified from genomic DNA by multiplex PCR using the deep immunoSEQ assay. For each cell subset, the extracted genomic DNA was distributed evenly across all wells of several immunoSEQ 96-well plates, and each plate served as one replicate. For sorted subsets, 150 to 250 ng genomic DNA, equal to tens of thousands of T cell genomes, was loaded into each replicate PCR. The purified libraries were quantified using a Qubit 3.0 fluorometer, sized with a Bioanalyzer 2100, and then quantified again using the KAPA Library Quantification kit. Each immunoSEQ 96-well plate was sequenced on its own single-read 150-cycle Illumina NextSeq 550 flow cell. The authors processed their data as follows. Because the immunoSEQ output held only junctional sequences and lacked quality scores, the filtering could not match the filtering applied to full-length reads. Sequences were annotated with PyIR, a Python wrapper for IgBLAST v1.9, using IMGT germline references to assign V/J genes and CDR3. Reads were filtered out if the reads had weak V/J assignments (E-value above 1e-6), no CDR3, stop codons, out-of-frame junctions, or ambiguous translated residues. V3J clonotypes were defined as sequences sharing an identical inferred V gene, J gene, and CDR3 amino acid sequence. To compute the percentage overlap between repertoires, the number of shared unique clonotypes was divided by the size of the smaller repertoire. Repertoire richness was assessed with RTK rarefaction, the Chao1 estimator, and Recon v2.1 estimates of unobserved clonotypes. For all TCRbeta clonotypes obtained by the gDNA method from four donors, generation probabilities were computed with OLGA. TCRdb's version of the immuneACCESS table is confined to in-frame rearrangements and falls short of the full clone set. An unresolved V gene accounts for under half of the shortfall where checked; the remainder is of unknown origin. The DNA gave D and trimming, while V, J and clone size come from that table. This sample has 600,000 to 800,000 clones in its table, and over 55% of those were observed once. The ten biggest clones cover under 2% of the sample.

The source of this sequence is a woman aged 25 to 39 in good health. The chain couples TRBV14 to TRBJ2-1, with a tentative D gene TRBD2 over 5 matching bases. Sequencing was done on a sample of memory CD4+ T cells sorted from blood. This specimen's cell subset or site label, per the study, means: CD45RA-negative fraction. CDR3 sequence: CASSHGGPTAHLSYNEQFF. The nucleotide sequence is TGTGCCAGCAGCCACGGCGGGCCCACCGCCCACCTCTCCTACAATGAGCAGTTCTTC.